These 25 T cell receptor beta chains were all obtained from the same sample, sequenced in a study of T cells of healthy individuals. Using its own MiXCR run on the 5' RACE reads, TCRdb lists one record per CDR3 protein. The sample has 65,000 to 90,000 distinct CDR3 sequences, around 5.1% seen once. The receptor source for this set is a female donor in good health.

This clonotype was counted many times. V is TRBV19 and J is TRBJ2-2; D is ambiguous. The germline V gene encodes CDR1 LNHDA and CDR2 SQIVND (reference sequence). This CDR3 contains 11 residues. V gave up 7 bases and J gave up 4 bases, with 4 bases separating them. CDR3 amino acids: CASTSTGELFF. The CDR3 DNA is TGTGCCAGTACCTCCACCGGGGAGCTGTTTTTT.

The chain carries TRBV9 and TRBJ2-1; 12 bases map to TRBD2. CDR3 length: 17 residues. V gave up 6 bases and J gave up 0 bases; unmatched junction bases: 7. CDR1 and CDR2 from the germline V gene are SGDLS and YYNGEE. The CDR3 DNA reads TGTGCCAGCACGGGGACTAGCGGGTCCCCCTCCTACAATGAGCAGTTCTTC. This translates into CASTGTSGSPSYNEQFF.

This clonotype has a count of ten or more. The chain employs TRBV4-3 and TRBJ1-2, with 7 bases identical to TRBD1. The CDR3 consists of 15 residues. J lost 0 bases, V lost 0 bases, and 1 base had no gene match. The germline V gene has CDR1 LGHNA and CDR2 YSLEER. CDR3 sequence reads: CASSQETGTNYGYTF. The CDR3 DNA sequence: TGCGCCAGCAGCCAAGAGACAGGGACTAACTATGGCTACACCTTC.

The chain employs TRBV20-1 and TRBJ2-1; D is perhaps TRBD2 (6 bases). The CDR3 sequence is 12 residues long. The germline CDR1 and CDR2 sequences are DFQATT and SNEGSKA (reference sequence). Trimming pared 1 base from V and 10 bases from J, leaving 11 bases between. CDR3: CSARGGAGEQFF. The CDR3 coding sequence is TGCAGTGCTAGAGGCGGGGCGGGCGAGCAGTTCTTC.

This clonotype showed up many times. V and J are TRBV5-1 and TRBJ2-7; tentative D call: TRBD1 (5 bases). Trimming took off 5 bases at V and 7 bases at J, with 22 bases between the two ends. The CDR3 totals 15 residues. The V gene's germline CDR1 is SGHRS and CDR2 YFSETQ. The CDR3 region has the DNA TGCGCCAGCAGTAAGGGTGAACGCATACAGGAGGAGCAGTACTTC. Protein product: CASSKGERIQEEQYF.

This clonotype was detected many times. The V gene is TRBV11-1, the J gene TRBJ1-1, with 7 positions matching TRBD1. Trimming cost V 5 bases and J 1 base; bases outside gene matches: 7. Germline V gene data show CDR1 as SGHAT and CDR2 as FQDESV (reference sequence). CDR3 length equals 15 residues. CDR3 DNA: TGTGCCAGCAGCAAGGGACAGACCGAGAACACTGAAGCTTTCTTT. This sequence encodes CASSKGQTENTEAFF.

V usage is TRBV19 and J usage is TRBJ1-2; D remains ambiguous. The germline V and J ends were trimmed by 2 bases and 1 base, with 5 bases remaining between them. The CDR3 loop spans 13 amino acids. Per germline, CDR1 LNHDA and CDR2 SQIVND (reference sequence). The CDR3 loop is CASSIKVNYGYTF. CDR3 DNA sequence: TGTGCCAGTAGTATAAAGGTTAACTATGGCTACACCTTC.

At least ten counts were recorded for this clonotype. The V gene is TRBV29-1, the J gene TRBJ2-7; D is ambiguous. CDR1 is SQVTM, CDR2 ANQGSEA, per germline. V shed 2 bases and J shed 2 bases, with 13 bases lying between them. This CDR3 comprises 14 residues. DNA of the CDR3: TGCAGCGTTGAACTTTCCGGAACCACCTACGAGCAGTACTTC. Translation: CSVELSGTTYEQYF.

This clonotype was detected ten times or more. The V and J genes are TRBV15 and TRBJ2-7, with D hard to call. Germline CDR1 reads LNHNV; CDR2 reads YYDKDF (reference sequence). This CDR3 is 15 amino acids long. V shed 4 bases and J shed 3 bases, with 16 bases lying between them. The CDR3: CATSIRPGMGYEQYF. The CDR3 nucleotides are TGTGCCACCAGCATACGCCCCGGAATGGGCTACGAGCAGTACTTC.

Ten or more counts support this clonotype. This chain uses TRBV4-2 with TRBJ2-1; 11 bases are shared with TRBD2. Per the germline V gene, CDR1 is LGHNA and CDR2 is YNFKEQ. This CDR3 spans 16 amino acids. V dropped 0 bases and J dropped 7; count of bases not matched to a gene: 5. The CDR3 DNA is TGTGCCAGCAGCCAAGATGTAGCGGGAGGGCCAAATGAGCAGTTCTTC. It is translated as CASSQDVAGGPNEQFF.

This clonotype was picked up many times. The chain has TRBV5-1 and TRBJ2-1; possibly TRBD2 for D (5 bases). The CDR3 spans 12 residues. Deletions cut 2 bases from V and 9 bases from J, with 9 bases between. From germline, CDR1 is SGHRS and CDR2 YFSETQ. In nucleotides, the CDR3 is TGCGCCAGCAGCTTACCTAGCATTGAGCAGTTCTTC. Translated, it gives CASSLPSIEQFF.

The chain combines TRBV12-3 or TRBV12-4 with TRBJ2-2; D is perhaps TRBD2 (6 bases). This CDR3 is built from 13 residues. The germline V and J ends were trimmed by 5 bases and 7 bases, with 11 bases remaining between them. This CDR3 is CASSPRGGGELFF. Written as DNA, the CDR3 is TGTGCCAGCAGTCCCCGGGGAGGCGGGGAGCTGTTTTTT.

The chain uses TRBV7-9 and TRBJ2-3; D may be TRBD2 (6 bases). The germline gives CDR1 SEHNR, CDR2 FQNEAQ (reference sequence). The CDR3 consists of 20 residues. The V gene lost 3 bases and the J gene lost 0 bases, with 25 bases spanning the gap. CDR3 sequence (DNA): TGTGCCAGCAGCTTTTCGGTGGGGGGAGCGGCCAAGACTAGCACAGATACGCAGTATTTT. As protein: CASSFSVGGAAKTSTDTQYF. The variable domain in full, completed from reference TRBV7-9 and TRBJ2-3, reads DTGVSQNPRHKITKRGQNVTFRCDPISEHNRLYWYRQTLGQGPEFLTYFQNEAQLEKSRLLSDRFSAERPKGSFSTLEIQRTEQGDSAMYLCASSFSVGGAAKTSTDTQYFGPGTRLTVL.

This clonotype was recorded many times. Mismatch with germline at one junction end may stem from a read error. This chain uses TRBV7-7 with TRBJ2-5; 9 bases are shared with TRBD1. CDR1 SSHAT and CDR2 FNYEAQ come from the germline V gene (reference sequence). The CDR3 has 16 amino acids. The CDR3 DNA follows: TGTGCTAGCAGCTCACTCTCCGGGACAGGGCAAGAGACCCAGTACTTC. This translates into CASSSLSGTGQETQYF. Drawing the rest from reference TRBV7-7 and TRBJ2-5, the complete variable domain is GAGVSQSPRYKVTKRGQDVTLRCDPISSHATLYWYQQALGQGPEFLTYFNYEAQPDKSGLPSDRFSAERPEGSISTLTIQRTEQRDSAMYRCASSSLSGTGQETQYFGPGTRLLVL.

This clonotype has only a few counts. The chain has TRBV12-3 or TRBV12-4 and TRBJ2-4; 10 positions agree with TRBD2. Trimming at V came to 6 bases and at J to 6 bases, leaving 8 bases not matched to a gene. The CDR3 contains 15 residues. The DNA of the CDR3 is TGTGCCAGCAGCGCAGCGGGAGGGAGGGGAAACATTCAGTACTTC. It translates to CASSAAGGRGNIQYF.

The table lists this clonotype with many counts. This CDR3 reads CASSVTSGKGADTQYF. The CDR3 DNA is TGTGCCAGCAGCGTGACTAGCGGGAAGGGCGCAGATACGCAGTATTTT. The genes are TRBV7-2 and TRBJ2-3; 11 bases map to TRBD2. Germline-derived CDR1 and CDR2 are SGHTA and FQGNSA. V gave up 5 bases and J gave up 4 bases; unmatched junction bases: 8. This CDR3 contains 16 residues. Full variable domain (missing parts from reference TRBV7-2 and TRBJ2-3): GAGVSQSPSNKVTEKGKDVELRCDPISGHTALYWYRQSLGQGLEFLIYFQGNSAPDKSGLPSDRFSAERTGGSVSTLTIQRTQQEDSAVYLCASSVTSGKGADTQYFGPGTRLTVL.

Many counts were recorded for this clonotype. The rearrangement uses TRBV20-1 and TRBJ2-1; no definite D call. V lost 0 bases, J lost 8 bases, and 20 bases lay in between. The germline CDR1 and CDR2 sequences are DFQATT and SNEGSKA (reference sequence). The CDR3 covers 16 residues. The CDR3 here is CSARDPPIETPYEQFF. CDR3 nucleotides: TGCAGTGCTAGAGATCCCCCTATAGAAACCCCCTATGAGCAGTTCTTC.

This clonotype was recorded a few times. The J gene is TRBJ1-5, the V gene TRBV27; possible D gene TRBD1, 5 bases. V lost 2 bases and J 8 bases, leaving 10 bases between the germline ends. The germline V gene has CDR1 MNHEY and CDR2 SMNVEV (reference sequence). The CDR3 is 13 residues long. The CDR3 sequence is CASSLRRGEPQHF. The CDR3 region has the DNA TGTGCCAGCAGTTTACGGAGGGGAGAGCCCCAGCATTTT.

The chain carries TRBV5-4 and TRBJ1-1, with 11 bases identical to TRBD1. The CDR3 runs to 15 residues. J was trimmed by 1 base and V by 4 bases; bases with no gene match: 3. From germline, CDR1 is SGHNT and CDR2 YYREEE (reference sequence). As DNA, the CDR3 is TGTGCCAGCAGCCCTGGGACAGGGGGGAACACTGAAGCTTTCTTT. The encoded protein is CASSPGTGGNTEAFF.

This clonotype occurred many times. V and J are TRBV7-9 and TRBJ2-1; TRBD2 aligns across 10 bases. The J segment lost 8 bases and the V segment lost 3 bases, leaving 7 bases of the junction unmatched. The CDR3 totals 15 residues. CDR1 SEHNR and CDR2 FQNEAQ come from the germline V gene (reference sequence). Here the CDR3 DNA reads TGTGCCAGCAGCTTCAAGGCTAGCGGGAGACATGAGCAGTTCTTC. This codes for CASSFKASGRHEQFF. Complete variable domain (other parts from reference TRBV7-9 and TRBJ2-1): DTGVSQNPRHKITKRGQNVTFRCDPISEHNRLYWYRQTLGQGPEFLTYFQNEAQLEKSRLLSDRFSAERPKGSFSTLEIQRTEQGDSAMYLCASSFKASGRHEQFFGPGTRLTVL.

This rearrangement joins TRBV6-2 or TRBV6-3 to TRBJ1-1; 7 bases align to TRBD1. The junction had 5 bases not matched to a gene; V was cut back by 2 bases and J by 11 bases. Germline V gene lookup returns CDR1 MNHEY and CDR2 SVGEGT. This CDR3 has 12 amino acids. The CDR3 bases are TGTGCCAGCAGTTACGGGGACAGCCGGGCTTTCTTT. Translation: CASSYGDSRAFF.

The gene calls are TRBV5-1 and TRBJ1-1; 10 bases align to TRBD1. Losses at the gene ends were 1 base for V and 7 bases for J; bases not matched to a gene: 7. CDR1 is SGHRS and CDR2 is YFSETQ in the germline V gene. The CDR3 loop spans 15 amino acids. The CDR3 DNA sequence: TGCGCCAGCAGCTTGCCGGGGACAGGGGATGATGAAGCTTTCTTT. Translation gives CASSLPGTGDDEAFF.

V usage is TRBV4-1 and J usage is TRBJ1-2; D is undetermined. The CDR3 covers 15 residues. The germline V gene encodes CDR1 MGHRA and CDR2 YSYEKL. The germline V and J ends were trimmed by 0 bases and 3 bases, with 11 bases remaining between them. CDR3 amino acids: CASSQDSLQDYGYTF. The CDR3 nucleotides read TGCGCCAGCAGCCAAGATTCCCTCCAGGACTATGGCTACACCTTC.

In its sample, this clonotype was seen many times. This chain joins TRBV20-1 and TRBJ1-2; 8 bases align to TRBD1. Germline CDR1 and CDR2: DFQATT and SNEGSKA (reference sequence). This CDR3 has 14 residues. The V gene end was trimmed by 5 bases and the J gene end by 8 bases; junction bases not matched to a gene: 13. The CDR3 DNA sequence: TGCAGTGCTCCTCCGCTAGACAGGGGTCCCGGCTACACCTTC. Translation: CSAPPLDRGPGYTF.

This clonotype has a count of ten or more. Written as DNA, the CDR3 is TGTGCCAGCTCAGAGGACAGAGCTAACTATGGCTACACCTTC. This gives the protein CASSEDRANYGYTF. The chain uses TRBV18 and TRBJ1-2; D perhaps matches TRBD1 (6 bases). Per the germline V gene, CDR1 is KGHSH and CDR2 is LQKENI. The germline V and J ends were trimmed by 5 bases and 0 bases, with 10 bases remaining between them. CDR3 length: 14 amino acids.